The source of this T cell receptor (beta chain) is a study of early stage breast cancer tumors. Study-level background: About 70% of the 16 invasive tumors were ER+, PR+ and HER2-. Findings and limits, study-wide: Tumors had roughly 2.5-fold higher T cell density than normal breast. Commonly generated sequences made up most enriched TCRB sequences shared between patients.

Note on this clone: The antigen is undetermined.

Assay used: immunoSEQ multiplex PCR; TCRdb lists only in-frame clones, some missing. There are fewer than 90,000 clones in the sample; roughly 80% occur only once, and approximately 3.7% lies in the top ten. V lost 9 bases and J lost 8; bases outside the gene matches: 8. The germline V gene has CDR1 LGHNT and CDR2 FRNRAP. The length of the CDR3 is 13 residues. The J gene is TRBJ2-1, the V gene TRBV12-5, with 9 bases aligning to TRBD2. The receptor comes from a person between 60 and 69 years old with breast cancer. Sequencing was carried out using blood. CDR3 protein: CARDSGSLDEQFF. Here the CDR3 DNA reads TGTGCTAGGGATAGCGGGAGCTTGGATGAGCAGTTCTTC.